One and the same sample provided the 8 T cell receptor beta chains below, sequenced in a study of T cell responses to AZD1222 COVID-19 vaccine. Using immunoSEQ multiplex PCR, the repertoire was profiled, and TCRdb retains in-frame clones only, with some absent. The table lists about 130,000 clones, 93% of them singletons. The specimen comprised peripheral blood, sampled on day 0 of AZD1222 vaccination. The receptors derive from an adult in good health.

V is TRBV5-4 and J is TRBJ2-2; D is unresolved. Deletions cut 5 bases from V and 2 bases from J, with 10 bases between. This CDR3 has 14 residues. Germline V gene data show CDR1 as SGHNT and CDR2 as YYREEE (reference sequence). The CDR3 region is CASRNQFNTGELFF. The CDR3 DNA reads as TGTGCCAGCAGAAACCAGTTTAACACCGGGGAGCTGTTTTTT.

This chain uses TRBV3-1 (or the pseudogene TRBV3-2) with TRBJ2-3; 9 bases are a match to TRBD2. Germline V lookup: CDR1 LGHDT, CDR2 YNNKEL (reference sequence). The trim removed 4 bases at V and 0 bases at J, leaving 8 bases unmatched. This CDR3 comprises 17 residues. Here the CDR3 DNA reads TGTGCCAGCAGCCCACCCTTAGCGGGGGTTAGCACAGATACGCAGTATTTT. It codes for CASSPPLAGVSTDTQYF.

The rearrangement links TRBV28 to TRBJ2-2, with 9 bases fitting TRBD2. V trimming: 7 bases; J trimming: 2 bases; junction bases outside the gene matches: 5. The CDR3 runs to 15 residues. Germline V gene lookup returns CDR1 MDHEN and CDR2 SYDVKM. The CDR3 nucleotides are TGTGCCAGCACTGCGGGGGGGTCCAACACCGGGGAGCTGTTTTTT. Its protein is CASTAGGSNTGELFF.

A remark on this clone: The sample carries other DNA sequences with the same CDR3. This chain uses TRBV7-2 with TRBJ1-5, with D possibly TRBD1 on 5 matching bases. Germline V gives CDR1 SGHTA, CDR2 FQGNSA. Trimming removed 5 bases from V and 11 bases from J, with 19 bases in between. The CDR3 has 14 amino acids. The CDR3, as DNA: TGTGCCAGCAGCGAGGGGCAGGGAGCAAAAGCCCAGCATTTT. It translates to CASSEGQGAKAQHF.

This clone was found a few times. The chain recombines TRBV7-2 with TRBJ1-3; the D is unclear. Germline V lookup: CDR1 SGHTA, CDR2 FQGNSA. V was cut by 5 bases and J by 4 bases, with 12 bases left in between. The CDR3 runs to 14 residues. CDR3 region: CASSPPPRGNTIYF. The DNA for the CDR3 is TGTGCCAGCAGCCCCCCCCCGAGGGGAAACACCATATATTTT.

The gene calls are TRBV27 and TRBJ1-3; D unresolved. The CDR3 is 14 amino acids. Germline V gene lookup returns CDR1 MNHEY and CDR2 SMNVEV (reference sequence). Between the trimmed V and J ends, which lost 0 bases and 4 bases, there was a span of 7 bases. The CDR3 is CASSLSGIGNTIYF. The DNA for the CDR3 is TGTGCCAGCAGTTTATCCGGGATCGGAAACACCATATATTTT.

DNA of the CDR3: TGTGCCAGCAGTCCCAATAGGGGGCAACCTCGAAATGAAAAACTGTTTTTT. Translated: CASSPNRGQPRNEKLFF. The rearrangement uses TRBV7-9 and TRBJ1-4; 7 bases align to TRBD1. This CDR3 contains 17 residues. The germline V gene encodes CDR1 SEHNR and CDR2 FQNEAQ (reference sequence). V was clipped by 6 bases and J by 5 bases; unmatched bases: 15.

DNA for the CDR3: TGTGCCAGCAGTTATACACTAGCGGGTGAGGAGACCCAGTACTTC. It codes for CASSYTLAGEETQYF. The chain is built from TRBV2 and TRBJ2-5; 9 positions match TRBD2. The trim removed 5 bases at V and 5 bases at J, leaving 9 bases unmatched. This CDR3 has 15 amino acids. The germline CDR1 and CDR2 sequences are SNHLY and FYNNEI.